This note documents a single TCR beta chain sequence. The sample belongs to a study of blood T cell repertoires in COVID-19. Study at large: Sites across the United States, Italy and Spain contributed samples from acute and convalescent COVID-19. PBMCs, B-cell-depleted T cells, or T cells were the source of the cDNA or gDNA that made up the material.

The germline V gene encodes CDR1 SGHTA and CDR2 FQGNSA. This CDR3 region has 16 residues. The V segment lost 5 bases and the J segment 6 bases; nucleotides outside the gene matches: 7. Produced via immunoSEQ multiplex PCR; TCRdb's table is partial and in-frame only. The sample includes about 97,000 clones, roughly 79% seen only once; the top ten take 10%. V is TRBV7-2 and J is TRBJ2-2; 12 bases map to TRBD2. The origin of this receptor is a man between 70 and 80 years old with acute or convalescent COVID-19. The specimen was peripheral blood. As DNA, the CDR3 is TGTGCCAGCAGCACAACTAGCGGGAGGCCCCCCGGGGAGCTGTTTTTT. This gives the protein CASSTTSGRPPGELFF.